This T cell receptor (beta chain) was identified in a study of T cell responses to AZD1222 COVID-19 vaccine. The CDR3 is made up of 15 amino acids. CDR1 is SEHNR, CDR2 FQNEAQ, per germline (reference sequence). Trimming cost V 2 bases and J 5 bases, with 13 bases left between them. Clones were sequenced by immunoSEQ multiplex PCR, and TCRdb holds only the in-frame ones, with some missing. The sample shows 150,000 to 200,000 clones, approximately 90% of them seen only once. The TCR originated in an adult who received the AZD1222 COVID-19 vaccine. Source: peripheral blood, taken 28 days after the second AZD1222 dose. This chain uses TRBV7-9 with TRBJ1-3; no definite D call. The CDR3 sequence is CASSLSYMPRNTIYF. DNA of the CDR3: TGTGCCAGCAGCTTATCGTACATGCCTCGAAACACCATATATTTT.